Many counts were recorded for the clone carrying this T cell receptor beta chain. Antigen: not known. A patient was excluded if there was uncontrolled infection, other autoimmune disease, pregnancy or lactation. Diagnostic assessment was based on clinical symptoms, serum thyroxine and TRAb, thyroid ultrasound and orbital computed tomography. Regions amplified from RNA transcripts were the TCR beta CDR3 regions. First-round RT-PCR of the TCR CDR3 relied on the HTBI primer set. TCRdb itself ran the multiplex PCR reads through MiXCR, one entry per CDR3 protein. The sample has 600,000 to 700,000 distinct CDR3 sequences; over 40% are singletons. CDR3 length equals 15 residues. The V segment lost 4 bases and the J segment 4 bases; nucleotides outside the gene matches: 6. CDR1 and CDR2 (germline): SGHNT, YYREEE (reference sequence). These data originate in a study of T cells in Graves' hyperthyroidism and ophthalmopathy.

Study outcomes and limitations: Within blood appeared most thyroid clonotypes that had expanded above 0.001.

The source material was peripheral blood or thyroid tissue (not recorded which). The chain couples TRBV5-4 to TRBJ1-4, with TRBD1 matching 8 bases. This TCR was sampled from an adult man with Graves' disease, either hyperthyroidism or ophthalmopathy (not recorded which). The CDR3 protein is CASSIRTGNNEKLFF. CDR3 DNA sequence: TGTGCCAGCAGCATTCGGACAGGGAATAATGAAAAACTGTTTTTT.